The rows below give T cell receptor beta chains drawn from one sample of a study of blood T cell repertoires in COVID-19. Sequencing was performed with immunoSEQ multiplex PCR; in TCRdb, only in-frame clones are kept and a portion is missing. Here the sample spans 110,000 or so clones, 85% being singletons. Material: peripheral blood. Source of these receptors: a human donor in a cohort sampled during active COVID-19. The CDR3 runs from the conserved cysteine through the conserved F or W. Each record gives: J gene, clone size, V gene, D gene, CDR3 DNA, CDR3 protein. The D gene is left open where the match is weak. Part of the rows lack a size; the others show once, few, many or a class for expanded clones.

TRBJ1-5 | - | TRBV18 | - | TGTGCCAGCTCCCCCTCACCGACAGGAACCCAGCCCCAGCATTTT | CASSPSPTGTQPQHF
TRBJ1-2 | once | TRBV6-4 | TRBD1 | TGTGCCAGCAGTCCGGGACAGGGGTTCAATGGCTACACCTTC | CASSPGQGFNGYTF
TRBJ2-3 | - | TRBV19 | TRBD1 | TGTGCCAGTAGTATAGCCCACAGGGGGCGCGGAGATACGCAGTATTTT | CASSIAHRGRGDTQYF
TRBJ2-1 | once | TRBV5-4 | - | TGTGCCAGCAGCTTAGATCTTAGCTCCTACAATGAGCAGTTCTTC | CASSLDLSSYNEQFF
TRBJ1-1 | few | TRBV2 | - | TGTGCCAAATCTTGGGGGGGGCTGGTGAACACTGAAGCTTTCTTT | CAKSWGGLVNTEAFF
TRBJ2-1 | - | TRBV6-1 | - | TGTGCCAGCAGTGAAGCGAAAGGGGCTCACAATGAGCAGTTCTTC | CASSEAKGAHNEQFF
TRBJ2-1 | - | TRBV19 | - | TGTGCCAGTAGTAGCGGAATATTTGAGCATGAGCAGTTCTTC | CASSSGIFEHEQFF
TRBJ2-7 | - | TRBV6-2/TRBV6-3 | - | TGTGCCAGCAGCCAAGGGGGTAACGGGCTCGAGCAGTACTTC | CASSQGGNGLEQYF
TRBJ1-5 | - | TRBV2 | - | TGTGCCAGCAGTGCAGAAAGCAATCAGCCCCAGCATTTT | CASSAESNQPQHF
TRBJ2-2 | - | TRBV7-8 | TRBD2 | TGTGCCAGCAGAATAGCGGGGGGGACCGGGGAGCTGTTTTTT | CASRIAGGTGELFF
TRBJ2-7 | - | TRBV9 | - | TGTGCCAGCAGCAGGGGGACACGAGGGGCATACGAGCAGTACTTC | CASSRGTRGAYEQYF
TRBJ2-6 | - | TRBV11-2 | TRBD1 | TGTGCCAGCAGCTCCCCTCCCGGGACAGGAACCTCTGGGGCCAACGTCCTGACTTTC | CASSSPPGTGTSGANVLTF
TRBJ2-6 | - | TRBV6-5 | TRBD2 | TGTGCCAGCAGTTTCCGGGGGGCTGGGGCCAACGTCCTGACTTTC | CASSFRGAGANVLTF
TRBJ1-2 | - | TRBV6-4 | - | TGTGCCAGCAGTGACGGTGAGGCAGGGCCTAACTATGGCTACACCTTC | CASSDGEAGPNYGYTF
TRBJ2-1 | - | TRBV11-2 | TRBD2 | TGTGCCAGCAGCTTTAGCGGGGGGGGATCCAATGAGCAGTTCTTC | CASSFSGGGSNEQFF
TRBJ2-3 | - | TRBV2 | TRBD2 | TGTGCCAGCACCTACGCTAGCGGGGGGCCCCGGGATACGCAGTATTTT | CASTYASGGPRDTQYF
TRBJ2-7 | - | TRBV3-1/TRBV3-2 | TRBD1 | TGTGCCAGCAGCCCCCGGGACAGCCTCCTTGGCAACGAGCAGTACTTC | CASSPRDSLLGNEQYF
TRBJ2-7 | - | TRBV29-1 | TRBD2 | TGCAGCGTCTCGGTCAGCGGGGGGGCCCACGAGCAGTACTTC | CSVSVSGGAHEQYF
TRBJ2-2 | - | TRBV6-4 | - | TGTGCCAGCAGTGGCGCCCCCGGGGAGCTGTTTTTT | CASSGAPGELFF
TRBJ2-2 | few | TRBV30 | - | TGTGCCTGGAGTATAACAGGGCGGGCCGGGGAGCTGTTTTTT | CAWSITGRAGELFF
TRBJ1-1 | - | TRBV6-5 | - | TGTGCCAGCAGTTACTCGCCGGGGACTGAAGCTTTCTTT | CASSYSPGTEAFF